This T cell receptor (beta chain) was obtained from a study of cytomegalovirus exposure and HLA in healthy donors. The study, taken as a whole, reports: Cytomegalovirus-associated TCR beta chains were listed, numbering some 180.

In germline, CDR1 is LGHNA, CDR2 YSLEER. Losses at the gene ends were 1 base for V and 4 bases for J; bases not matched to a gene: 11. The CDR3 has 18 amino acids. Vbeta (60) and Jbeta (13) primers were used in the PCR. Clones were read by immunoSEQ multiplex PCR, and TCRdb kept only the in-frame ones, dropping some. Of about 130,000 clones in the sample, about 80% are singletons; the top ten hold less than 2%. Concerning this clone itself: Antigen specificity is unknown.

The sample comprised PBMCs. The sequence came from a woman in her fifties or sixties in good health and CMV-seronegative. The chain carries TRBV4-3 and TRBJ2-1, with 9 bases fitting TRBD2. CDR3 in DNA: TGCGCCAGCAGCCAAGGGGGCCGCCTAGCGGGACGATACAATGAGCAGTTCTTC. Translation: CASSQGGRLAGRYNEQFF.